This T cell receptor (beta chain) was obtained from a study of technical replicates of blood from a few donors. Method: immunoSEQ multiplex PCR; TCRdb's copy keeps in-frame clones and lacks some. The sample contains 40,000 to 65,000 clones, about 86% of which appear only once. The germline gives CDR1 LGHNA, CDR2 YNFKEQ. Germline trimming cut 0 bases from V and 7 bases from J; bases unmatched to any gene: 11. The CDR3 runs to 17 residues. Source material: PBMCs. The clonotype was recovered from a human donor in good health. Some clones in this sample may be carry-over from other donors' samples. The chain combines TRBV4-2 with TRBJ2-1; 8 bases align to TRBD1. The CDR3 here is CASSQESLSGGGNEQFF. Here the CDR3 DNA reads TGTGCCAGCAGCCAAGAATCACTCTCAGGGGGCGGGAATGAGCAGTTCTTC.